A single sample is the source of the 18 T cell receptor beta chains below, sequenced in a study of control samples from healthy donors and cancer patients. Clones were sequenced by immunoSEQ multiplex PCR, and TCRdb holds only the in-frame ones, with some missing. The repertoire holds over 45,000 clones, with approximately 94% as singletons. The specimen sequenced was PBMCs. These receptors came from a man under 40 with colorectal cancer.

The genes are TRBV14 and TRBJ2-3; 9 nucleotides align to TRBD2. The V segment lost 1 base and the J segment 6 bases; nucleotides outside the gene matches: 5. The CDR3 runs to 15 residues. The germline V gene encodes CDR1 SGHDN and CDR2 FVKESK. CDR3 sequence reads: CASSQAPSGVDTQYF. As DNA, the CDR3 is TGTGCCAGCAGCCAAGCTCCTAGCGGGGTGGATACGCAGTATTTT.

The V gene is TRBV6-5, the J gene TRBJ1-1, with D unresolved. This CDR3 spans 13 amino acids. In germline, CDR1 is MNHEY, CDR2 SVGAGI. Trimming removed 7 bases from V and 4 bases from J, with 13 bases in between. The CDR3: CASNSAIGTEAFF. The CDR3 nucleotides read TGTGCCAGCAATTCCGCCATCGGCACTGAAGCTTTCTTT.

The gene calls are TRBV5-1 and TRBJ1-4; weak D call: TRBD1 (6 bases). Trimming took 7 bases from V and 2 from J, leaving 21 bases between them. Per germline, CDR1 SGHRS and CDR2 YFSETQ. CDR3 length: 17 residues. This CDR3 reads CASQLGTGGMTNEKLFF. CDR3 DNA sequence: TGCGCCAGCCAGCTTGGAACGGGGGGCATGACTAATGAAAAACTGTTTTTT.

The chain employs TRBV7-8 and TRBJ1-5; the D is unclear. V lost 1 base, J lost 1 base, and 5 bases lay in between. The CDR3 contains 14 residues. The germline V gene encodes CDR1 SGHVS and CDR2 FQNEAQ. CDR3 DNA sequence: TGTGCCAGCAGCTTAGTTGGGAGCAATCAGCCCCAGCATTTT. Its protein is CASSLVGSNQPQHF. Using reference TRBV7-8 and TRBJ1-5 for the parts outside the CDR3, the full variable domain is GAGVSQSPRYKVAKRGQDVALRCDPISGHVSLFWYQQALGQGPEFLTYFQNEAQLDKSGLPSDRFFAERPEGSVSTLKIQRTQQEDSAVYLCASSLVGSNQPQHFGDGTRLSIL.

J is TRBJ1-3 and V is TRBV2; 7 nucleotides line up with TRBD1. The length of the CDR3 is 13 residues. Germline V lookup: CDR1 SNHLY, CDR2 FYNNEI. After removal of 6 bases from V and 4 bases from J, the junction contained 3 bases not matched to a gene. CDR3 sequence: CASSRDSGNTIYF. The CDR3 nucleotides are TGTGCCAGCAGCCGGGACAGCGGAAACACCATATATTTT.

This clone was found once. The CDR3 protein is CASSVKKGTSQHF. For the CDR3, the DNA is TGCGCCAGCAGCGTAAAAAAGGGGACCTCCCAGCATTTT. This chain uses TRBV4-3 with TRBJ1-5, with a possible D match to TRBD1 (5 bases). V lost 5 bases and J lost 11, with 16 bases in between. The germline CDR1 and CDR2 sequences are LGHNA and YSLEER. The CDR3 is 13 residues long.

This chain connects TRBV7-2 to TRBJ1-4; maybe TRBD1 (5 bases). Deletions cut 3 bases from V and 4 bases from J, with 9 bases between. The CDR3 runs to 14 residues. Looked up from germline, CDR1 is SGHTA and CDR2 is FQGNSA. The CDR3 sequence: CASSLSGHNEKLFF. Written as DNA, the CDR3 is TGTGCCAGCAGCTTGTCAGGGCATAATGAAAAACTGTTTTTT.

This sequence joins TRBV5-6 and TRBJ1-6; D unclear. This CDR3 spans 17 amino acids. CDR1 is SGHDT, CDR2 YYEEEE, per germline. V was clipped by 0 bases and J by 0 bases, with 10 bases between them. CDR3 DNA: TGTGCCAGCAGCTTGGTCAGGACTAGCTCCTATAATTCACCCCTCCACTTT. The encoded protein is CASSLVRTSSYNSPLHF.

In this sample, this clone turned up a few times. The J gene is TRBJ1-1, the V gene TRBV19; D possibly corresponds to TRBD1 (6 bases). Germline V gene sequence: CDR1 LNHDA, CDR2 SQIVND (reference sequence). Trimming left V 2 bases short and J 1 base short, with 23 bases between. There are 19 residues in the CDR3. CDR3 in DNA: TGTGCCAGTAGTATAATAGCGGGGCAGGGGAAAAGATCGAACACTGAAGCTTTCTTT. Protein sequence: CASSIIAGQGKRSNTEAFF. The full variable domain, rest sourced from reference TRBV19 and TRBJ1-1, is DGGITQSPKYLFRKEGQNVTLSCEQNLNHDAMYWYRQDPGQGLRLIYYSQIVNDFQKGDIAEGYSVSREKKESFPLTVTSAQKNPTAFYLCASSIIAGQGKRSNTEAFFGQGTRLTVV.

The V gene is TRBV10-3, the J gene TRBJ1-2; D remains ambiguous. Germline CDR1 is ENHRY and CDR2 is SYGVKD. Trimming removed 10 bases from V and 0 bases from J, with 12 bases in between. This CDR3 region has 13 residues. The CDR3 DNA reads TGTGCCAGCCTTGGGCAGGCTAACTATGGCTACACCTTC. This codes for CASLGQANYGYTF.

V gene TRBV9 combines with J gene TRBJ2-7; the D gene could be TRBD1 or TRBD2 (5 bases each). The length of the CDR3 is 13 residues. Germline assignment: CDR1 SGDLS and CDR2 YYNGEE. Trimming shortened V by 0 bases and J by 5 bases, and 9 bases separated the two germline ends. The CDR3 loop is CASSVERDDEQYF. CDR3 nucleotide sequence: TGTGCCAGCAGCGTAGAGAGGGACGACGAGCAGTACTTC.

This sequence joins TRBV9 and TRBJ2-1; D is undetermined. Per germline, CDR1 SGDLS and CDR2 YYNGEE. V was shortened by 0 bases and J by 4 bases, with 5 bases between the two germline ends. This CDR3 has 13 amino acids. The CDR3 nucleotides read TGTGCCAGCAGCGTAGCGGCTTACAATGAGCAGTTCTTC. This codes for CASSVAAYNEQFF.

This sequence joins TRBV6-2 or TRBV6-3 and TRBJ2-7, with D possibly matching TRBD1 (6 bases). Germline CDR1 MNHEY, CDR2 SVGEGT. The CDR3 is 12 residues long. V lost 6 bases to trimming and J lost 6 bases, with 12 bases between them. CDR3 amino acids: CASSPGVGEQYF. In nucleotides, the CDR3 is TGTGCCAGCAGCCCAGGGGTTGGCGAGCAGTACTTC.

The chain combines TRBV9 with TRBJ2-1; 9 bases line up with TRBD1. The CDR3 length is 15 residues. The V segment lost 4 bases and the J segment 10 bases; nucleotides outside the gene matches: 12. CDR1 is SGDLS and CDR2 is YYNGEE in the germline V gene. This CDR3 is CASSPAGTGMGEQFF. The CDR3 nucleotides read TGTGCCAGCAGCCCTGCCGGGACAGGGATGGGGGAGCAGTTCTTC.

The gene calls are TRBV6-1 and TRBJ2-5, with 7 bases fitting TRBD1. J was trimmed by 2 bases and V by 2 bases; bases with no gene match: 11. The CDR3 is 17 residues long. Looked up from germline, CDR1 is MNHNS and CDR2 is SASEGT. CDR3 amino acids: CASSEIPGGQGQETQYF. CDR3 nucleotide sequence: TGTGCCAGCAGTGAAATCCCAGGGGGTCAGGGTCAAGAGACCCAGTACTTC.

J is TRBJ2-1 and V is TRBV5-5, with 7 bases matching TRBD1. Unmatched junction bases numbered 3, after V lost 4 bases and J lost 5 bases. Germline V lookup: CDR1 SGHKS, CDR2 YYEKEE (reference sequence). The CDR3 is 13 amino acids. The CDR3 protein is CASSVTGDNEQFF. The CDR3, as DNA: TGTGCCAGCAGCGTTACAGGGGACAATGAGCAGTTCTTC. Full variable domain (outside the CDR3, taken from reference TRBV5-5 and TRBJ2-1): DAGVTQSPTHLIKTRGQQVTLRCSPISGHKSVSWYQQVLGQGPQFIFQYYEKEERGRGNFPDRFSARQFPNYSSELNVNALLLGDSALYLCASSVTGDNEQFFGPGTRLTVL.

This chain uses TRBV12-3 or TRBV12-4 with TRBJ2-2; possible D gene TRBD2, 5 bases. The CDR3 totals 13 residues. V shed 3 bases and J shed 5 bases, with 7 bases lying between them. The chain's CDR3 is CASSFRRTGELFF. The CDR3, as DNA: TGTGCCAGCAGTTTTAGGAGGACCGGGGAGCTGTTTTTT.

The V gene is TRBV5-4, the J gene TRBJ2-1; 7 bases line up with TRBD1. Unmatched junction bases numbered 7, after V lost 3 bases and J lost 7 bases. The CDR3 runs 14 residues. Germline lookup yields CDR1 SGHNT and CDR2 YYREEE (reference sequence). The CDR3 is CASSSSDRANEQFF. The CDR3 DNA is TGTGCCAGCAGCTCATCCGACAGGGCAAATGAGCAGTTCTTC.